Below are 10 T cell receptor beta chains sequenced from a single sample in a study of blood T cell repertoires in COVID-19. Profiling relied on immunoSEQ multiplex PCR, and the TCRdb table lists in-frame clones only, not all of them. The sample lists some 250,000 clones, over 70% occurring once. The sequencing sample was made of peripheral blood. The source is an elderly man with acute or convalescent COVID-19.

The chain combines TRBV7-2 with TRBJ2-6; 7 nucleotides align to TRBD2. Germline V gives CDR1 SGHTA, CDR2 FQGNSA. The CDR3 extends over 18 amino acids. The V and J ends lost 0 bases and 0 bases, in that order; junction bases with no gene match: 5. The CDR3 nucleotides are TGTGCCAGCAGCTTAGCGGGAGGGTTGAGCTCTGGGGCCAACGTCCTGACTTTC. Translated: CASSLAGGLSSGANVLTF.

The rearrangement links TRBV3-1 (or the pseudogene TRBV3-2) to TRBJ1-1; D not resolved. Germline CDR1 reads LGHDT; CDR2 reads YNNKEL (reference sequence). This CDR3 region has 15 residues. Trimming removed 0 bases from V and 5 bases from J, with 13 bases in between. In DNA form, the CDR3 reads TGTGCCAGCAGCCAAGAGAGGGTACGTGGTACTGAAGCTTTCTTT. It codes for CASSQERVRGTEAFF.

The V call is TRBV2, the J call TRBJ2-5; TRBD1 agrees at 10 bases. This CDR3 contains 13 residues. V trimming: 8 bases; J trimming: 5 bases; junction bases outside the gene matches: 5. Germline lookup yields CDR1 SNHLY and CDR2 FYNNEI. For the CDR3, the DNA is TGTGCCAGCGGGACAGGGGCCGTCGAGACCCAGTACTTC. Protein product: CASGTGAVETQYF.

The chain uses TRBV2 and TRBJ1-6, with 8 bases aligning to TRBD1. Germline values: CDR1 SNHLY, CDR2 FYNNEI. The CDR3 is 15 residues long. After removal of 6 bases from V and 7 bases from J, the junction contained 8 bases not matched to a gene. The CDR3 DNA is TGTGCCAGCAGAGCCTTGACAGGGGCAAATTCACCCCTCCACTTT. This encodes CASRALTGANSPLHF.

The chain joins TRBV21-1 to TRBJ1-1. TRBV21-1 is shown as a pseudogene. There are 16 residues in the CDR3. This CDR3 is CASSKAYPTSNTEAFF. CDR3 coding DNA: TGTGCCAGCAGCAAAGCATACCCCACGAGCAACACTGAAGCTTTCTTT.

This clone appeared once. The V gene is TRBV28, the J gene TRBJ1-1; D might be TRBD1 (5 bases). This CDR3 has 14 residues. V lost 4 bases to trimming and J lost 4 bases, with 13 bases between them. Germline CDR1 MDHEN, CDR2 SYDVKM. CDR3 sequence reads: CASSSAGGGTEAFF. Written as DNA, the CDR3 is TGTGCCAGCAGTTCGGCGGGCGGGGGCACTGAAGCTTTCTTT.

The V and J genes are TRBV5-1 and TRBJ2-1, with D tentatively TRBD1 (6 bases). This CDR3 is 15 amino acids long. CDR1 is SGHRS, CDR2 YFSETQ, per germline. Trimming shortened V by 6 bases and J by 7 bases, and 20 bases separated the two germline ends. The CDR3 here is CASKSAGVRRNEQFF. As DNA, the CDR3 is TGCGCCAGCAAATCTGCAGGGGTAAGGAGAAATGAGCAGTTCTTC.

The chain uses TRBV14 and TRBJ2-1, with TRBD1 matching over 8 bases. V lost 4 bases, J lost 7 bases, and 12 bases stayed unmatched. The V gene's germline CDR1 is SGHDN and CDR2 FVKESK. The CDR3 runs 16 residues. CDR3 sequence (DNA): TGTGCCAGCAGCCTCAGGACAGGGCTGGGAGTGAATGAGCAGTTCTTC. This encodes CASSLRTGLGVNEQFF.

This chain links TRBV13 with TRBJ1-1; tentative D call: TRBD1 (6 bases). The CDR3 extends over 13 amino acids. Trimming removed 5 bases from V and 8 bases from J, with 15 bases in between. The germline V gene has CDR1 PRHDT and CDR2 FYEKMQ (reference sequence). The CDR3 loop is CASSVDPTGEAFF. CDR3 DNA sequence: TGTGCCAGCAGCGTAGACCCGACAGGAGAAGCTTTCTTT.

CDR3 protein: CASSLGRTNEKLFF. The CDR3 region has the DNA TGTGCCAGCAGCTTGGGGCGGACTAATGAAAAACTGTTTTTT. The rearrangement uses TRBV5-6 and TRBJ1-4, with D uncertain. This CDR3 comprises 14 residues. The germline V and J ends were trimmed by 0 bases and 2 bases, with 5 bases remaining between them. Germline V gene sequence: CDR1 SGHDT, CDR2 YYEEEE.